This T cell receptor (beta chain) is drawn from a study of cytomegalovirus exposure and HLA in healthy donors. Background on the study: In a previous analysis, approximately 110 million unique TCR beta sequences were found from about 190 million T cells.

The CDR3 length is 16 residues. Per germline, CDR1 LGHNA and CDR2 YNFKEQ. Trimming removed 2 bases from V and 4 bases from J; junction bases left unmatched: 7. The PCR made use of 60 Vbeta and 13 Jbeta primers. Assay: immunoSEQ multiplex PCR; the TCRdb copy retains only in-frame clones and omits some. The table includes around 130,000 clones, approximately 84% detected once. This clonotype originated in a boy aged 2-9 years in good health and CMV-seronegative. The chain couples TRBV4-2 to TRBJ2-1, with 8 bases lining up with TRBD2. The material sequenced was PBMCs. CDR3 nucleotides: TGTGCCAGCAGCCAATTCAAGGCGGGGGGTTACAATGAGCAGTTCTTC. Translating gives CASSQFKAGGYNEQFF.